This T cell receptor (beta chain) appears in the sequencing data of a study of CD8+CD57+ T cells in acquired aplastic anemia. General study points: Patients and controls were found to share fewer than 35 CD8+ CDR3 sequences.

In the case of this clonotype: Its matching antigen is unknown.

The CDR3 has 14 amino acids. The V and J ends lost 6 bases and 1 base respectively, with 16 bases between them. Germline CDR1 is DFQATT and CDR2 is SNEGSKA (reference sequence). Sequencing involved patients with CD8+CD57+ cell expansion previously shown by flow cytometry. Among the patients, all had severe acquired aplastic anemia. Profiles of TCR beta VDJ and CDR3 were generated from a genomic DNA template. One entry per CDR3 protein, called by TCRdb with MiXCR from the reads. The sample gives approximately 190,000 distinct CDR3 sequences, just under 50% of which show up once; around 9.7% is in the top ten.

This TCR was recovered from a human donor with aplastic anemia. This chain joins TRBV20-1 and TRBJ2-7, with a tentative D call TRBD2 (5 bases). The sequenced sample was sorted CD4+, CD8+, or CD8+CD57+ T cells (not recorded which) from PBMCs. Written as DNA, the CDR3 is TGCAGTGCCAGCTCAAGGGAGACGTCCTACGAGCAGTACTTC. Protein: CSASSRETSYEQYF.